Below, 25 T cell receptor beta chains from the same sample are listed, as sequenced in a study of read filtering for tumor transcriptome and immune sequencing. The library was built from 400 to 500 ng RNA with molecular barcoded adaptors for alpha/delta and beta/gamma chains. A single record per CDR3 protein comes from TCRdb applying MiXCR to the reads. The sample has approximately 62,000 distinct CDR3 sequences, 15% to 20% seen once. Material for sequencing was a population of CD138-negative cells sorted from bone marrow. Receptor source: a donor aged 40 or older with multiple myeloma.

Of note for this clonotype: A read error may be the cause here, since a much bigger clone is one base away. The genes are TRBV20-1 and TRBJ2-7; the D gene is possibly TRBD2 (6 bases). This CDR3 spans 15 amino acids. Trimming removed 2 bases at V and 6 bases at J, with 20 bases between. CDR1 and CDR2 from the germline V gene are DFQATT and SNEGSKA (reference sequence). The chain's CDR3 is CSARSGGSVKVEQYF. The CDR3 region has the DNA TGCAGTGCTAGAAGTGGAGGGTCAGTCAAGGTCGAGCAGTACTTC.

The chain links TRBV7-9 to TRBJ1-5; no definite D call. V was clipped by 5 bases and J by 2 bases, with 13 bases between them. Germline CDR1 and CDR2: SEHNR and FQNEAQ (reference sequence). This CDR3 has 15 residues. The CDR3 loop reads CASSRSGSGNQPQHF. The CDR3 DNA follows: TGTGCCAGCAGCCGTAGTGGGTCAGGCAATCAGCCCCAGCATTTT.

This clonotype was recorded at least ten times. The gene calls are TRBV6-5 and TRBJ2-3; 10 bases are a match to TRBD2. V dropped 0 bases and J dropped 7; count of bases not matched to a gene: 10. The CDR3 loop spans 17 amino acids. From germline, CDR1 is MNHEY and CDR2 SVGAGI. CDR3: CASSYSAASGSLNTQYF. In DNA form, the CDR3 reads TGTGCCAGCAGTTACTCTGCTGCTAGCGGGAGTTTGAATACGCAGTATTTT.

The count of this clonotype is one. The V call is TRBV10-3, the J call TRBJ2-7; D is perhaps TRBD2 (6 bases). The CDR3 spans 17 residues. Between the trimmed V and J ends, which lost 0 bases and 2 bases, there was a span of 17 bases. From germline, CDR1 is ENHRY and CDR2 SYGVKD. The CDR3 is CAISESSARGSPYEQYF. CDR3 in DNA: TGTGCCATCAGTGAGTCGAGTGCTCGGGGGTCGCCCTACGAGCAGTACTTC.

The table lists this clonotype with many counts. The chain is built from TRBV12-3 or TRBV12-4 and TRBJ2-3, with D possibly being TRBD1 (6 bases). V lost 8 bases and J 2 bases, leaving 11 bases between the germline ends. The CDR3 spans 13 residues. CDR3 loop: CASQQGITDTQYF. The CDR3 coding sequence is TGTGCCAGCCAACAGGGAATCACAGATACGCAGTATTTT.

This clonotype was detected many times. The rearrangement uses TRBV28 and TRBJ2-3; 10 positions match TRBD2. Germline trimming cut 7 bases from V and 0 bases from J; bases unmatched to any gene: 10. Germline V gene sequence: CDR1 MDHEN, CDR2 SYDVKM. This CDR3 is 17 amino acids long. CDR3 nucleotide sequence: TGTGCCAGCACTCCGGATACTAGCGGGGCTAGCACAGATACGCAGTATTTT. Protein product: CASTPDTSGASTDTQYF.

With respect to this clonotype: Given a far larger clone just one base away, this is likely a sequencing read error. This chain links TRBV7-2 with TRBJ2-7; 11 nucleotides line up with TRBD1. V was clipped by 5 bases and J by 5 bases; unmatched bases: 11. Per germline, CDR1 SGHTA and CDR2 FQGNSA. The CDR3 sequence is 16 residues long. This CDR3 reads CASSGGRDRGSDEQYF. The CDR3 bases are TGTGCCAGCAGCGGGGGCCGGGACAGGGGGTCGGACGAGCAGTACTTC. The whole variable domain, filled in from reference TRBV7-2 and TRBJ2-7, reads GAGVSQSPSNKVTEKGKDVELRCDPISGHTALYWYRQSLGQGLEFLIYFQGNSAPDKSGLPSDRFSAERTGGSVSTLTIQRTQQEDSAVYLCASSGGRDRGSDEQYFGPGTRLTVT.

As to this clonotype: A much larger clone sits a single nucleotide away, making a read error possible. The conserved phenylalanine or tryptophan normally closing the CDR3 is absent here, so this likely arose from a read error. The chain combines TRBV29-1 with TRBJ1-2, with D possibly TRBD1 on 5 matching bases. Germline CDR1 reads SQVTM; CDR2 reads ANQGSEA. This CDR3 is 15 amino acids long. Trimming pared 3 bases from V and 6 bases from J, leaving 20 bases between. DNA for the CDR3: TGCAGCGTTGACGCGCCGGGACTGACCCTCGATGGCTACACCTTG. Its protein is CSVDAPGLTLDGYTL.

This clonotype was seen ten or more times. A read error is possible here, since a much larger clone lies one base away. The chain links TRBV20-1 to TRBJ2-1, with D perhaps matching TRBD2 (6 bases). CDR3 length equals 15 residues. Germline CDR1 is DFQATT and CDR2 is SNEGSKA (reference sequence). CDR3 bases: TGCAGTGCTAGAGATGAGGCTAGCGTATACAATGGGCAGTTCTTC. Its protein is CSARDEASVYNGQFF.

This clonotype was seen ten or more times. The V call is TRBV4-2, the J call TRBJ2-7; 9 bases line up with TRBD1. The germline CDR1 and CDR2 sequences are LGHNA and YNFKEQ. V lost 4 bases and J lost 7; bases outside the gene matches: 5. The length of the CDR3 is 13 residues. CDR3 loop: CASSLGQGMEQYF. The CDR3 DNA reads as TGTGCCAGCAGCCTTGGACAGGGGATGGAGCAGTACTTC.

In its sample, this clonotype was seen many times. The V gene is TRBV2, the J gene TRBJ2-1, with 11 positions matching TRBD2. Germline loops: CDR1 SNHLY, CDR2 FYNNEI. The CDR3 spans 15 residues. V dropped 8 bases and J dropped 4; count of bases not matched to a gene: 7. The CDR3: CASRGASGGYNEQFF. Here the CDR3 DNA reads TGTGCCAGCCGGGGGGCTAGCGGGGGGTACAATGAGCAGTTCTTC.

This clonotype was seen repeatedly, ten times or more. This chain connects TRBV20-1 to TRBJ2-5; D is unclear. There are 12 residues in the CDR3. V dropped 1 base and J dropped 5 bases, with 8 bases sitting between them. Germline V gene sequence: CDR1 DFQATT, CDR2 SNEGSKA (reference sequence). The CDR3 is CSARVGYETQYF. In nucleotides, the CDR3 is TGCAGTGCTAGAGTAGGGTACGAGACCCAGTACTTC.

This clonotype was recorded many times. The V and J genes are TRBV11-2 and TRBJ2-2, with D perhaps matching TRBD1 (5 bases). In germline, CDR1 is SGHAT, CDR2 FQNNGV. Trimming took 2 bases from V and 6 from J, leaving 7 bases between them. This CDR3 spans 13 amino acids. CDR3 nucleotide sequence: TGTGCCAGCAGCTTAACAGGAGCCGGGGAGCTGTTTTTT. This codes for CASSLTGAGELFF.

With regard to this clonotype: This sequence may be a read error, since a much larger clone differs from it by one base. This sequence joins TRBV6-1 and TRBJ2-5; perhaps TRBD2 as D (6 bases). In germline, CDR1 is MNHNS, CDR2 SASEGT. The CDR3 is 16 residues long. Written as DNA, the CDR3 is TGTGCCAGCAGTCAAGGGACTCGGGGAGGTCAAGAGACCCAGTGCTTC. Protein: CASSQGTRGGQETQCF.

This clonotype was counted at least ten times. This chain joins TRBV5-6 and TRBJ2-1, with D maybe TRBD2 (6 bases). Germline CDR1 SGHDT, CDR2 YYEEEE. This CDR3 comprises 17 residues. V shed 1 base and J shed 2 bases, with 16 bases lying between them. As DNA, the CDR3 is TGTGCCAGCAGCTTGAGGGGTTGGGGAGGCCCCTACAATGAGCAGTTCTTC. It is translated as CASSLRGWGGPYNEQFF.

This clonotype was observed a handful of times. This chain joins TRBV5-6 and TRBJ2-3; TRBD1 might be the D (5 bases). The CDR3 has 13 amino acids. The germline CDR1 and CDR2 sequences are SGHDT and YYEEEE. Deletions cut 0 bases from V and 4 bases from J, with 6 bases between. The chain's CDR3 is CASSLAGSDTQYF. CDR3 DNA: TGTGCCAGCAGCTTGGCAGGGTCAGATACGCAGTATTTT. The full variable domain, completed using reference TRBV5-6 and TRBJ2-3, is DAGVTQSPTHLIKTRGQQVTLRCSPKSGHDTVSWYQQALGQGPQFIFQYYEEEERQRGNFPDRFSGHQFPNYSSELNVNALLLGDSALYLCASSLAGSDTQYFGPGTRLTVL.

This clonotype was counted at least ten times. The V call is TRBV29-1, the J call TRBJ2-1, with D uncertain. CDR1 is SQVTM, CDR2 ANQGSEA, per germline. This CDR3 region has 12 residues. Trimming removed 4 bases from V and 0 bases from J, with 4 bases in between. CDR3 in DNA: TGCAGCGTTGCTAGCTCCTACAATGAGCAGTTCTTC. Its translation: CSVASSYNEQFF.

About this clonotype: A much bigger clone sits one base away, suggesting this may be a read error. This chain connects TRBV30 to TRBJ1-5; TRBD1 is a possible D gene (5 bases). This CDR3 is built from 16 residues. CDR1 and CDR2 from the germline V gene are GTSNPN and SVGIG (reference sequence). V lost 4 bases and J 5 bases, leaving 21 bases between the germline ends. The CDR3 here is CAWKGAPGTVDQPQHF. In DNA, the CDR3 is TGTGCCTGGAAAGGGGCGCCAGGGACGGTCGATCAGCCCCAGCATTTT.

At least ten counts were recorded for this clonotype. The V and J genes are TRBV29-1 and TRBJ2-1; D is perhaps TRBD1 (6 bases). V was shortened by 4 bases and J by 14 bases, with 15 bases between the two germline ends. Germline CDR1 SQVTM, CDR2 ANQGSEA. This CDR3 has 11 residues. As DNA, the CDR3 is TGCAGCGTTGGGGTAGGGGGATACAAGTTCTTC. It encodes CSVGVGGYKFF.

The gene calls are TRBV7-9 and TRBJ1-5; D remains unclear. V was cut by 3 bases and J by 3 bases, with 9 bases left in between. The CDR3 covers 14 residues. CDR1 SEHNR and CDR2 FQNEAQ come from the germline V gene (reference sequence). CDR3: CASSFGDHNQPQHF. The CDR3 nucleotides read TGTGCCAGCAGCTTCGGTGACCACAATCAGCCCCAGCATTTT.

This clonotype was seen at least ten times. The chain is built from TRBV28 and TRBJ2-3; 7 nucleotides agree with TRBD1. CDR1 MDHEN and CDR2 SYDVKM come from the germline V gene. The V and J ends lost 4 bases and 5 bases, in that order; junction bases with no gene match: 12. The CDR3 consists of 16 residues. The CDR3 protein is CASSSPERTGRDTQYF. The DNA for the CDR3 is TGTGCCAGCAGTTCTCCCGAACGGACAGGAAGAGATACGCAGTATTTT.

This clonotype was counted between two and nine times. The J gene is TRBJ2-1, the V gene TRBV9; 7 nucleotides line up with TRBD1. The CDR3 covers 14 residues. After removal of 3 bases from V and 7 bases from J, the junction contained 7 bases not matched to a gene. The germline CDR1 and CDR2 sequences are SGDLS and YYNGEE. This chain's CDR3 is CASSERTGINEQFF. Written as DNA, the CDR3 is TGTGCCAGCAGCGAGCGGACAGGCATAAATGAGCAGTTCTTC.

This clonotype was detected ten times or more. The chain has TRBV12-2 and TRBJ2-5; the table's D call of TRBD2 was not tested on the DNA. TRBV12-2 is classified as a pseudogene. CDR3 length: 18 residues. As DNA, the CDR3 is TGTGCAAGTCGCTGGAGACTAGCGGGGGCCTCCGCTGGGGAGACCCAGTACTTC. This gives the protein CASRWRLAGASAGETQYF.

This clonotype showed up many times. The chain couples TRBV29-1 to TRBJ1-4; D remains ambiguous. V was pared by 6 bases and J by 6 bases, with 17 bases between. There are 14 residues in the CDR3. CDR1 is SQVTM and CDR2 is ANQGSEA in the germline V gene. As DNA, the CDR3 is TGCAGCGTAGCTATCGGGCCTGGGGATGAAAAACTGTTTTTT. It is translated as CSVAIGPGDEKLFF. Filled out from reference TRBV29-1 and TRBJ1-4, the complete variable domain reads SAVISQKPSRDICQRGTSLTIQCQVDSQVTMMFWYRQQPGQSLTLIATANQGSEATYESGFVIDKFPISRPNLTFSTLTVSNMSPEDSSIYLCSVAIGPGDEKLFFGSGTQLSVL.

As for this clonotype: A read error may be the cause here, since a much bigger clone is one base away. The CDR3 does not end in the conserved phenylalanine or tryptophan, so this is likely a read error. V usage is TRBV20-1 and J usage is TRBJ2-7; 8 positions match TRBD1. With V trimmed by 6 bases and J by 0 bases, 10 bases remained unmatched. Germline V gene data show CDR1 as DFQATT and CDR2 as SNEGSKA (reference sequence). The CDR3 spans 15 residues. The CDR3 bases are TGCAGTGCGAGGACCCCAACAGGGGGCTCCTACGAGCAGTACCTC. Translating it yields CSARTPTGGSYEQYL.